The 4 T cell receptor beta chains given below trace back to one sample, sequenced in a study of blood T cell repertoires in COVID-19. Sequencing used immunoSEQ multiplex PCR; TCRdb keeps in-frame clones, though not all of them. The profile shows about 280,000 clones, 85% to 90% of them singletons. The sample was PBMCs or T cells enriched from blood (not recorded which). The source of these receptors is a woman aged 18-35 years with acute COVID-19.

The chain couples TRBV19 to TRBJ2-3; TRBD2 matches 9 bases. CDR1 and CDR2 from the germline V gene are LNHDA and SQIVND (reference sequence). The trim removed 5 bases at V and 5 bases at J, leaving 8 bases unmatched. The CDR3 consists of 15 residues. CDR3 coding DNA: TGTGCCAGTAGTTATAGCGGGAGCGGGGTAGATACGCAGTATTTT. Translated, it gives CASSYSGSGVDTQYF.

This chain links TRBV27 with TRBJ2-1, with 7 bases lining up with TRBD2. Per germline, CDR1 MNHEY and CDR2 SMNVEV (reference sequence). The CDR3 length is 15 residues. The ends lost 6 bases at V and 6 bases at J; junction bases unmatched: 11. Written as DNA, the CDR3 is TGTGCCAGCAGCTCCCGGGACTACAACGCCAATGAGCAGTTCTTC. Residues: CASSSRDYNANEQFF.

The gene calls are TRBV14 and TRBJ2-7, with 8 nucleotides matching TRBD1. Germline V gene data show CDR1 as SGHDN and CDR2 as FVKESK. V gave up 4 bases and J gave up 2 bases; unmatched junction bases: 10. This CDR3 is built from 16 residues. The CDR3, as DNA: TGTGCCAGCAGCCCTGGGTCGAGGACAGGGACCTACGAGCAGTACTTC. This sequence encodes CASSPGSRTGTYEQYF.

V gene TRBV28 combines with J gene TRBJ2-7; 9 bases align to TRBD2. The CDR3 is 14 amino acids. The germline V gene encodes CDR1 MDHEN and CDR2 SYDVKM. V was clipped by 5 bases and J by 6 bases; unmatched bases: 8. Here the CDR3 DNA reads TGTGCCAGCAGTCTGCCGGGACTAGCACTCGAGCAGTACTTC. It translates to CASSLPGLALEQYF.